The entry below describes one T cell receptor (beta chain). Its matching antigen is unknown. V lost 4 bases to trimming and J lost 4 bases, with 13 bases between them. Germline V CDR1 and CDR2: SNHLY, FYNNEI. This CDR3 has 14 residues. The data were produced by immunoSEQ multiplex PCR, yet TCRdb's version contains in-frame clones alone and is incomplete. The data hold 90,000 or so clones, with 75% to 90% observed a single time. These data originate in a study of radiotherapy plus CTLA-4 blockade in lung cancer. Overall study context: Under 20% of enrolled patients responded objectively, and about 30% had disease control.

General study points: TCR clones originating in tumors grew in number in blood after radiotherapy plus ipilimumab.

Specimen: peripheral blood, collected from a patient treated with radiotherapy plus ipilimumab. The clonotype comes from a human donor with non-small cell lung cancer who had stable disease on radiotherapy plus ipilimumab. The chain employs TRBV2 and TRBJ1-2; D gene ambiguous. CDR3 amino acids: CASSGRNVSYGYTF. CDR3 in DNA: TGTGCCAGCAGTGGACGGAACGTCTCCTATGGCTACACCTTC.